This TCR beta chain was recovered during a study of OX40 agonist ivuxolimab in advanced cancers. Study background: With a range of roughly 20 to 80, age averaged approximately 55 years, and approximately 83% were male. General observations from the study: Dose levels from 0.1 to 3.0 mg/kg saw CD4+ and CD8+ blood T cells expand clonally by week 6. Determination of antigen specificity was not performed for the expanded peripheral T cells.

A note on this clone: Its antigen is still unknown.

Germline V gives CDR1 MDHEN, CDR2 SYDVKM. The ends were cut back, 6 bases at V and 2 bases at J, with 5 bases in the middle. CDR3 size: 11 residues. The table came from immunoSEQ multiplex PCR; TCRdb's copy has only in-frame clones and leaves some out. The sample lists 50,000 to 70,000 clones; around 78% were seen once. This sequence originates from an adult with an advanced solid tumor such as melanoma, head and neck, liver or kidney cancer. The source was CD4+ or CD8+ T cells sorted from blood, collected in a trial of the OX40 agonist ivuxolimab. The V call is TRBV28, the J call TRBJ2-7; D remains unclear. The CDR3 DNA reads as TGTGCCAGCAGCCGTCCCTACGAGCAGTACTTC. The encoded protein is CASSRPYEQYF.